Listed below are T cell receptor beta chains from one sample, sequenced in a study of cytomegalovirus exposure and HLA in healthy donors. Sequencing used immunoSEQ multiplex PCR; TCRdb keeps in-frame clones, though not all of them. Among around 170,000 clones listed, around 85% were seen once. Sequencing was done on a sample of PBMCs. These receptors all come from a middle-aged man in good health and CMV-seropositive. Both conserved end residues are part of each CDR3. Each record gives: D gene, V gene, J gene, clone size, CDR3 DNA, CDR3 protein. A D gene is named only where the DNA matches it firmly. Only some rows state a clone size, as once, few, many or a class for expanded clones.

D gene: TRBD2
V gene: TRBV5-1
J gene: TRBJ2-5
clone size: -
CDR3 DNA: TGCGCCAGCAGCTTGGCGCGGGGGGGCAGGGAGACCCAGTACTTC
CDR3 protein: CASSLARGGRETQYF

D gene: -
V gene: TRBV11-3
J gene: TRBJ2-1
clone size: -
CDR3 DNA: TGTGCCAGCAGCATCGGGACTGCAAATGAGCAGTTCTTC
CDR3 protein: CASSIGTANEQFF

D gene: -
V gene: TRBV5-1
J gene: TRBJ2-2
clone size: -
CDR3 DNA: TGCGCCAGCAGCTTGGATCAGGGGGGCACCGGGGAGCTGTTTTTT
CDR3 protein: CASSLDQGGTGELFF

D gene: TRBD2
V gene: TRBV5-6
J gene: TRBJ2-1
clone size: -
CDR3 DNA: TGTGCCAGCAGCCAGTGGGGACTAGCATACTACAATGAGCAGTTCTTC
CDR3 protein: CASSQWGLAYYNEQFF

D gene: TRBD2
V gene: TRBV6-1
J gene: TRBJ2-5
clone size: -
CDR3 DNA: TGTGCCAGCAGTGGGGTAGCGGGGAGCCAAGAGACCCAGTACTTC
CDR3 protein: CASSGVAGSQETQYF

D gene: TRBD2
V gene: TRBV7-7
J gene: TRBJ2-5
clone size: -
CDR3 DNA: TGTGCTAGCAGCTTACCCGAGGTACTAGCGGGGGTGGGGGGGCAAGAGACCCAGTACTTC
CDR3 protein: CASSLPEVLAGVGGQETQYF

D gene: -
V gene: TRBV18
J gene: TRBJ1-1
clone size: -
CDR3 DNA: TGTGCCAGCTCACCACCCTCCCTTGGACTTACTGAAGCTTTCTTT
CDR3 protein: CASSPPSLGLTEAFF

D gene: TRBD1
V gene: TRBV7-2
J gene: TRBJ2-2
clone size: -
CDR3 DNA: TGTGCCAGCAGCTTAGGTGGGACAGGGGCAATCGGGGAGCTGTTTTTT
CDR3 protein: CASSLGGTGAIGELFF

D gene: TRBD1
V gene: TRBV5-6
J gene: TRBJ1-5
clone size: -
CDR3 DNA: TGTGCCAGCAGCTTGGCCAGGGGGTCTAGCAATCAGCCCCAGCATTTT
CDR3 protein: CASSLARGSSNQPQHF

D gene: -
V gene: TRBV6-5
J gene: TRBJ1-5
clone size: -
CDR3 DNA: TGTGCCAGCAGTTACTCGCTAGCTAATCAGCCCCAGCATTTT
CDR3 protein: CASSYSLANQPQHF

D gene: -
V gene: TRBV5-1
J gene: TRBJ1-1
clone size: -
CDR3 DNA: TGCGCCAGCAGCTTTGGGGGCGGGAACACTGAAGCTTTCTTT
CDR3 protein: CASSFGGGNTEAFF

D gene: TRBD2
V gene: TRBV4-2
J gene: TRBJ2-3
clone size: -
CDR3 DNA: TGTGCCAGCAGCGTCCCTAGCGGGGGGGAGCCTACGCAGTATTTT
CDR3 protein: CASSVPSGGEPTQYF

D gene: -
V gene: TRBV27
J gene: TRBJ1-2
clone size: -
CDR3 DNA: TGTGCCAGCAGTTTACCTGGGGGCGGCTACACCTTC
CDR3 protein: CASSLPGGGYTF

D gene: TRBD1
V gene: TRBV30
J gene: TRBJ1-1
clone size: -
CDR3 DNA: TGTGCCTGGAGACGTAATGGAGTTGGGGCAACAGGGGGCACTGAAGCTTTCTTT
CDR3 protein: CAWRRNGVGATGGTEAFF

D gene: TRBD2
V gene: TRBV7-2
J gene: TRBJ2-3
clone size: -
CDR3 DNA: TGTGCCAGCCGGGCGGGGGGTAGCACAGATACGCAGTATTTT
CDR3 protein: CASRAGGSTDTQYF

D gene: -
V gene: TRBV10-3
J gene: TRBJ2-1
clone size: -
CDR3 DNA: TGTGCCATCAGTGAGTCGTCAGCGCTCCTAATCGAGCAGTTCTTC
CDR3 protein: CAISESSALLIEQFF

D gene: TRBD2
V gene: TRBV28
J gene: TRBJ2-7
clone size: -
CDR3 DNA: TGTGCCACCGCGACTAGCGGCTCCTACGAGCAGTACTTC
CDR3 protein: CATATSGSYEQYF

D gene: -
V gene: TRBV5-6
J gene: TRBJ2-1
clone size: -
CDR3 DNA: TGTGCCAGCAGCTTGGGGCAGGGTGGGTACAATGAGCAGTTCTTC
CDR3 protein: CASSLGQGGYNEQFF

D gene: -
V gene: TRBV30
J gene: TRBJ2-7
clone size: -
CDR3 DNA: TGTGCCTGGGGGGGGACAGCCCCCTACGAGCAGTACTTC
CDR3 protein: CAWGGTAPYEQYF

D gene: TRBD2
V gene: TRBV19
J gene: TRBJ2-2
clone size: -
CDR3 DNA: TGTGCCAGTAGACCTAGCGGGGGGGCCAACGGGGAGCTGTTTTTT
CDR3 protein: CASRPSGGANGELFF

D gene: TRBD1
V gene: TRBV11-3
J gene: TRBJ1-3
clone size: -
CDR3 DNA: TGTGCCAGCAGCTTGACAGGGAGCTCTGGAAACACCATATATTTT
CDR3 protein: CASSLTGSSGNTIYF

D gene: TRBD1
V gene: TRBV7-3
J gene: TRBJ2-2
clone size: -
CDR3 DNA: TGTGCCAGCAGCTCAGGACAGGGTTCCGGGGAGCTGTTTTTT
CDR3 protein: CASSSGQGSGELFF

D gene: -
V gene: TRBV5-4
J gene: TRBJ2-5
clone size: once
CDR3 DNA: TGTGCCAGCAGCCCCTCCCTTTCCGGAGCCCAGTACTTC
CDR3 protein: CASSPSLSGAQYF

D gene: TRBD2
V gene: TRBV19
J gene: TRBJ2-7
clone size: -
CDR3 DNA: TGTGCCAGTAGTACGACTAGCGGGGGATCAGGATACGAGCAGTACTTC
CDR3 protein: CASSTTSGGSGYEQYF

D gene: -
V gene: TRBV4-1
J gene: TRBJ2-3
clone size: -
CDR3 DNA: TGCGCCAGCAGCCAAGAATCCCCCAGGGGAGCAGATACGCAGTATTTT
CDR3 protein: CASSQESPRGADTQYF

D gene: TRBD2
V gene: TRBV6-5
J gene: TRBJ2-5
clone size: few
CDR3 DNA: TGTGCCAGCAGTTACTCTGGGACTAGCGGGGGGGAGACCCAGTACTTC
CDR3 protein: CASSYSGTSGGETQYF

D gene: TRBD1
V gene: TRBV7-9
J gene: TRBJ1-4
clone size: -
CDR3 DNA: TGTGCCAGCACCCAGGGGGGAGCAACTAATGAAAAACTGTTTTTT
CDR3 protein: CASTQGGATNEKLFF

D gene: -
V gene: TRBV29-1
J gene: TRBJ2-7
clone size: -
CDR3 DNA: TGCAGCGTTCTTAGCTATCCGGGACAAACTATCTCCTACGAGCAGTACTTC
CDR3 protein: CSVLSYPGQTISYEQYF

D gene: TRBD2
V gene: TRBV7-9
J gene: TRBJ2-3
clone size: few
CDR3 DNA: TGTTCCAGCAGGAACGCGGGGGGGCCCACAGATACGCAGTATTTT
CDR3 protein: CSSRNAGGPTDTQYF

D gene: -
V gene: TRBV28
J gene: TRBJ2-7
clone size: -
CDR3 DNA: TGTGCCAGCAGTTTGGCAGGGGGGACCTACGAGCAGTACTTC
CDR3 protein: CASSLAGGTYEQYF

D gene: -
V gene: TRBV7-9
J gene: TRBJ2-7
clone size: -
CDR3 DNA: TGTGCCAGCAGCTTCCGGGGCTACGAGCAGTACTTC
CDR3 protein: CASSFRGYEQYF

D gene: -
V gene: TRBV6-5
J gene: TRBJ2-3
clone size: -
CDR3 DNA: TGTGCCAGCAGTTACTCAGACAGAGGCACAGATACGCAGTATTTT
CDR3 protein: CASSYSDRGTDTQYF

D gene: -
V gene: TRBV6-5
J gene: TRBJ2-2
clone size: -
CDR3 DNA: TGTGCCAGCAGTTACAACAGGGCTGGCACCGGGGAGCTGTTTTTT
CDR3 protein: CASSYNRAGTGELFF

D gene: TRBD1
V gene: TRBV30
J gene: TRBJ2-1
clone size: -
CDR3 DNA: TGTGCCTGGGGTAAATCGGGACAGGCCAACAATGAGCAGTTCTTC
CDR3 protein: CAWGKSGQANNEQFF

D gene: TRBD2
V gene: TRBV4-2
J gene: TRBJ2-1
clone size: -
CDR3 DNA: TGTGCCAGCAGCGGCCGGACTAGCGGCTCCTACAATGAGCAGTTCTTC
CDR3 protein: CASSGRTSGSYNEQFF

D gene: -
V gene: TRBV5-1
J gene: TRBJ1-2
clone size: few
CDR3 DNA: TGCGCCAGCAGCGGCGGGACGGCAGAAAACTATGGCTACACCTTC
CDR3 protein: CASSGGTAENYGYTF

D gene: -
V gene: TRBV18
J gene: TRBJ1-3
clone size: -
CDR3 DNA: TGTGCCAGCTCCCTCTTCCCGACTTTGAGCTCTGGAAACACCATATATTTT
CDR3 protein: CASSLFPTLSSGNTIYF

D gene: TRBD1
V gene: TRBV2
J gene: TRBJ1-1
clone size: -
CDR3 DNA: TGTGCCAGCAGTTGGACAGGGATGACTGAAGCTTTCTTT
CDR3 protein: CASSWTGMTEAFF

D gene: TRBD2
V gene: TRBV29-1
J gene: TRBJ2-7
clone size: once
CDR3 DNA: TGCAGCCCAGCGGGGGGGCCGGATGGATCCGAGCAGTACTTC
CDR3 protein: CSPAGGPDGSEQYF

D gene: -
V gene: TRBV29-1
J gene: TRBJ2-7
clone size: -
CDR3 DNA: TGCAGCGTTAGACAGGTCTACGAGCAGTACTTC
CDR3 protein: CSVRQVYEQYF

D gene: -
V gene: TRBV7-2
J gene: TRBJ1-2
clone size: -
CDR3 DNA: TGTGCCAGCAGCTTCCGACAGTCCAGCCCTCAATTTGACTATGGCTACACCTTC
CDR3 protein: CASSFRQSSPQFDYGYTF

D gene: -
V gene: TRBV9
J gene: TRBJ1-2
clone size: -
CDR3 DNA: TGTGCCAGCAGTCACGCCCTGGGGGCGAACTATGGCTACACCTTC
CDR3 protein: CASSHALGANYGYTF

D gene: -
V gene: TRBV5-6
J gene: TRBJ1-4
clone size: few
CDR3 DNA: TGTGCCAGCAGCGAATCGAGGGGGAAACTGTTTTTT
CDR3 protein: CASSESRGKLFF

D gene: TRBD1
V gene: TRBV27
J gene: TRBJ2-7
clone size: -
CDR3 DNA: TGTGCCAGTAAAGACAGGGGTCAAACCTACGAGCAGTACTTC
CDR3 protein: CASKDRGQTYEQYF

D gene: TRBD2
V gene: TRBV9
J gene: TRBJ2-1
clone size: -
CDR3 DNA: TGTGCCAGCAGCGTAGAGGCTAGCGGGGGGACCTACAATGAGCAGTTCTTC
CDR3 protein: CASSVEASGGTYNEQFF

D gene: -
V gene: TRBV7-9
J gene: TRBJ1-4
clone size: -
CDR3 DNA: TGTGCCAGCAGCTTAGGGGCTACTAATGAAAAACTGTTTTTT
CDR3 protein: CASSLGATNEKLFF

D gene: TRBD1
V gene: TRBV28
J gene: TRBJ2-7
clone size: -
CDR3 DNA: TGTGCCATTACCGGTCGACAGGGGAACTACGAGCAGTACTTC
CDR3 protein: CAITGRQGNYEQYF

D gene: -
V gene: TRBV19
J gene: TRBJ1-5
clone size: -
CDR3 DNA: TGTGCCAGTAGTCCAGGGTGGGAAAGTTCTCCCCAGCATTTT
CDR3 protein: CASSPGWESSPQHF

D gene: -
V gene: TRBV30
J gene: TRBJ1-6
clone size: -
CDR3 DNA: TGTGCCTGGCGGGGGGCGGTAGGTTCACCCCTCCACTTT
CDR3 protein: CAWRGAVGSPLHF

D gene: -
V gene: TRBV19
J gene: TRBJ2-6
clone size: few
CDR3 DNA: TGTGCCAGTAGGGAGGCTGGGGCCAACGTCCTGACTTTC
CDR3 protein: CASREAGANVLTF

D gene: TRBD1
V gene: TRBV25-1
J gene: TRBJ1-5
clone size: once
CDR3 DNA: TGTGCCAGCAGCGGGCCAGGGGGTCAGCCCCAGCATTTT
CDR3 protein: CASSGPGGQPQHF

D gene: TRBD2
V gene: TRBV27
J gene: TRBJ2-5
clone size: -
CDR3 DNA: TGTGCCAGCAGTTTTGAGGTGCGGGGGGGCCGGAAGACCCAGTACTTC
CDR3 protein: CASSFEVRGGRKTQYF

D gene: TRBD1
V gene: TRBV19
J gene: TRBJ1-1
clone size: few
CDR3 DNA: TGTGCCAGTAGCCCGACAGGGGGCATGAGCACTGAAGCTTTCTTT
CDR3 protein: CASSPTGGMSTEAFF

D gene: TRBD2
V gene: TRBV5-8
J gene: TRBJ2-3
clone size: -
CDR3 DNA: TGTGCCAGCAGCCAACTAGCGGGTGTAGGAAAGCAGTATTTT
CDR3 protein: CASSQLAGVGKQYF

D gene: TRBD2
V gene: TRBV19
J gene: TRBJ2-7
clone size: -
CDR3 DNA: TGTGCCAGTAGTAATAAGCGGGGGACGGGGGAGCAGTACTTC
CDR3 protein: CASSNKRGTGEQYF

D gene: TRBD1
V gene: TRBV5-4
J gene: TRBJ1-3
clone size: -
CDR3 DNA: TGTGCCAGCAGCCTGGGAGGGGGCCACTCTGGAAACACCATATATTTT
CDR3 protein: CASSLGGGHSGNTIYF

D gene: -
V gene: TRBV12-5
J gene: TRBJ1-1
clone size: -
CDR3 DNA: TGTGCTAGTGGTCACCAAAGGAAGGGGCCGGGCATAAACACTGAAGCTTTCTTT
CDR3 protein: CASGHQRKGPGINTEAFF